A selection of T cell receptor beta chains follows, all from one sample in a study of T cell changes during pregnancy in multiple sclerosis. This table comes from immunoSEQ multiplex PCR, and its TCRdb copy is limited to in-frame clones, with some not included. The sample comprises around 130,000 clones, about 93% of which are singletons, and roughly 5.7% rests with the top ten. This specimen consisted of peripheral blood, obtained before pregnancy. The receptors shown here come from a female donor with multiple sclerosis, enrolled in a pregnancy study. Each CDR3 is given with its conserved first and last residue. D genes are given only for firm matches. Not all rows give a size; the values are once, few, many and, for expanded clones, a class.

clone_size,j_call,d_call,v_call,cdr3_aa,cdr3_nt
.,TRBJ2-7,TRBD2,TRBV4-1,CASSQVGGGTYEQYF,TGCGCCAGCAGCCAAGTGGGCGGGGGTACCTACGAGCAGTACTTC
once,TRBJ2-6,TRBD1,TRBV19,CASSIVGTGGYSGANVLTF,TGTGCCAGTAGTATAGTAGGGACAGGGGGCTACTCTGGGGCCAACGTCCTGACTTTC
.,TRBJ2-7,.,TRBV5-1,CASSSSGISYEQYF,TGCGCCAGCAGTTCATCAGGTATCTCCTACGAGCAGTACTTC
.,TRBJ2-1,TRBD2,TRBV6-1,CASRLAGFKDEQFF,TGTGCCAGCAGGCTAGCGGGGTTTAAAGATGAGCAGTTCTTC
.,TRBJ2-3,TRBD1,TRBV5-1,CASSGTGTGGPDTQYF,TGCGCCAGCAGCGGAACCGGGACAGGGGGACCAGATACGCAGTATTTT
.,TRBJ2-3,TRBD2,TRBV7-9,CASSFGGGEREDTQYF,TGTGCCAGCAGCTTTGGCGGGGGTGAGAGGGAAGATACGCAGTATTTT
.,TRBJ2-3,TRBD1,TRBV18,CASSQDRVDTQYF,TGTGCCAGCTCACAGGACAGGGTAGATACGCAGTATTTT
.,TRBJ1-1,.,TRBV19,CASSSQRDTEAFF,TGTGCCAGTAGTTCTCAGAGGGACACTGAAGCTTTCTTT
.,TRBJ1-2,TRBD1,TRBV7-2,CASSIEGGRDDGGYTF,TGTGCCAGCAGCATCGAAGGGGGCCGAGACGATGGAGGCTACACCTTC
.,TRBJ2-7,.,TRBV7-8,CASSLTPPYPYEQYF,TGTGCCAGCAGCTTAACACCGCCTTATCCCTACGAGCAGTACTTC
.,TRBJ2-1,.,TRBV10-3,CAISEGWEQFF,TGTGCCATCAGTGAGGGCTGGGAGCAGTTCTTC
.,TRBJ2-7,TRBD2,TRBV27,CASRRAGVPYEQYF,TGTGCCAGCAGGCGGGCGGGGGTTCCTTACGAGCAGTACTTC
.,TRBJ2-4,.,TRBV2,CASSDGRHVKNIQYF,TGTGCCAGCAGTGATGGGAGACACGTCAAAAACATTCAGTACTTC
.,TRBJ1-2,.,TRBV18,CASSPSQSTYYGYTF,TGTGCCAGCTCACCATCACAGTCGACCTACTATGGCTACACCTTC
.,TRBJ1-2,TRBD1,TRBV19,CASSGRQGLDGYTF,TGTGCCAGTAGTGGTCGACAGGGTTTAGATGGCTACACCTTC
.,TRBJ2-1,.,TRBV27,CASSLGPKPYNEQFF,TGTGCCAGCAGTTTAGGGCCGAAACCCTACAATGAGCAGTTCTTC
.,TRBJ2-3,.,TRBV7-2,CASSLNAALDTQYF,TGTGCCAGCAGCCTAAACGCCGCCCTGGATACGCAGTATTTT
.,TRBJ1-6,.,TRBV2,CASSGGTYNSPLHF,TGTGCCAGCAGCGGAGGGACCTATAATTCACCCCTCCACTTT
.,TRBJ1-1,TRBD1,TRBV5-6,CASSFRTGLTEAFF,TGTGCCAGCAGTTTCCGGACAGGTCTCACTGAAGCTTTCTTT
.,TRBJ1-2,.,TRBV14,CASSQGVSGYTF,TGTGCCAGCAGCCAAGGGGTTAGCGGCTACACCTTC
.,TRBJ2-7,TRBD2,TRBV9,CASSVAYGRSYEQYF,TGTGCCAGCAGCGTAGCGTACGGGAGGTCCTACGAGCAGTACTTC
.,TRBJ1-6,TRBD1,TRBV9,CASSSRWDSGSPLHF,TGTGCCAGCAGCTCCCGGTGGGACAGTGGTTCACCCCTCCACTTT
.,TRBJ2-1,TRBD2,TRBV19,CASSTQRETEQFF,TGTGCCAGTAGTACCCAGCGGGAGACTGAGCAGTTCTTC
.,TRBJ2-5,TRBD2,TRBV30,CAWNIAGPEETQYF,TGTGCCTGGAACATAGCGGGACCAGAAGAGACCCAGTACTTC
.,TRBJ2-1,TRBD2,TRBV18,CASSLSTSGLAHNEQFF,TGTGCCAGCTCACTATCCACGTCAGGACTAGCGCACAATGAGCAGTTCTTC
.,TRBJ1-1,.,TRBV19,CASSEYRVTEAFF,TGTGCCAGTAGTGAATACCGGGTGACTGAAGCTTTCTTT
.,TRBJ2-7,.,TRBV2,CASSSLYEQYF,TGTGCCAGCAGTTCTCTCTACGAGCAGTACTTC
.,TRBJ2-7,TRBD1,TRBV5-4,CASSFGPGTVPYEQYF,TGTGCCAGCAGCTTTGGCCCCGGGACAGTTCCCTACGAGCAGTACTTC